Listed here are 22 T cell receptor beta chains from one sample, sequenced in a study of T cells expressing NK-cell markers. TCRdb re-called the 5' RACE reads and shows each CDR3 protein once, DNA omitted. The specimen's table records roughly 450,000 distinct CDR3 sequences. Sequences were obtained from blood T cells: a sorted CD56 or NKG2C T cell subset, CD4+ or CD8+ T cells, or bulk PBMC T cells (not recorded which). The receptors shown here come from a woman aged 45-65 years in good health.

The CDR3 sequence: CSAARTSYEQYF. V is TRBV20-1 and J is TRBJ2-7. CDR1 and CDR2 from the germline V gene are DFQATT and SNEGSKA (reference sequence). The CDR3 spans 12 residues.

V is TRBV5-6 and J is TRBJ1-1; with no DNA, the TCRdb D assignment of TRBD1 cannot be verified. Germline CDR1 SGHDT, CDR2 YYEEEE. CDR3 length: 17 amino acids. The chain's CDR3 is CASSSIGVTGLNTEAFF.

The chain has TRBV28 and TRBJ2-7; TCRdb reports TRBD2, a call that lacks DNA to check it against. Germline-derived CDR1 and CDR2 are MDHEN and SYDVKM. The CDR3 length is 14 residues. The CDR3 here is CAVEPGLPMYEQYF.

This sequence joins TRBV11-3 and TRBJ2-1. The CDR3 sequence is 15 residues long. Germline CDR1 reads SGHNT; CDR2 reads YENEEA. The CDR3 region is CASALSQSSYNEQFF.

This chain connects TRBV24-1 to TRBJ1-5. This CDR3 spans 13 amino acids. Looked up from germline, CDR1 is KGHDR and CDR2 is SFDVKD. CDR3 protein: CATSDSSPEPQHF.

The chain joins TRBV7-2 to TRBJ2-3. The CDR3 covers 15 residues. Germline V lookup: CDR1 SGHTA, CDR2 FQGNSA. The CDR3 sequence: CASSYLASDTDTQYF.

The V gene is TRBV12-3 or TRBV12-4, the J gene TRBJ2-1. The CDR3 covers 13 residues. This CDR3 is CASSPTHSFEQFF.

The chain's CDR3 is CSAFPPGLAGQETQYF. V gene TRBV20-1 combines with J gene TRBJ2-5; there is no DNA to check the TCRdb D call of TRBD2. CDR1 DFQATT and CDR2 SNEGSKA come from the germline V gene (reference sequence). The CDR3 consists of 16 residues.

The gene calls are TRBV27 and TRBJ1-1. Germline V gene sequence: CDR1 MNHEY, CDR2 SMNVEV (reference sequence). This CDR3 contains 14 residues. CDR3 loop: CASSRSRLKTEAFF.

The chain links TRBV12-3 or TRBV12-4 to TRBJ1-4; TCRdb picks TRBD1, but there is no DNA to check that call. CDR3 size: 17 residues. The CDR3 loop reads CASSLSPGSGTNEKLFF.

V gene TRBV7-9 combines with J gene TRBJ1-2. The CDR3 sequence is 14 residues long. Per the germline V gene, CDR1 is SEHNR and CDR2 is FQNEAQ (reference sequence). The CDR3 is CASSFFQVNYGYTF. Filled out from reference TRBV7-9 and TRBJ1-2, the complete variable domain reads DTGVSQNPRHKITKRGQNVTFRCDPISEHNRLYWYRQTLGQGPEFLTYFQNEAQLEKSRLLSDRFSAERPKGSFSTLEIQRTEQGDSAMYLCASSFFQVNYGYTFGSGTRLTVV.

The chain carries TRBV11-2 and TRBJ2-1; lacking DNA, the TRBD2 call made by TCRdb goes unchecked. Germline loops: CDR1 SGHAT, CDR2 FQNNGV. CDR3 size: 22 residues. CDR3 region: CATSTLAGSFVPRGSIYNEQFF.

The rearrangement uses TRBV7-9 and TRBJ1-1. CDR3 size: 14 residues. Germline V gives CDR1 SEHNR, CDR2 FQNEAQ (reference sequence). CDR3 amino acids: CASSLGAAGTEAFF.

The chain has TRBV5-1 and TRBJ2-7; no DNA is available, so the TRBD1 call from TCRdb remains unchecked. Germline assignment: CDR1 SGHRS and CDR2 YFSETQ. This CDR3 spans 12 amino acids. The CDR3: CASSSLRGEQYF. Based on the CDR3 plus reference TRBV5-1 and TRBJ2-7, the full variable domain is KAGVTQTPRYLIKTRGQQVTLSCSPISGHRSVSWYQQTPGQGLQFLFEYFSETQRNKGNFPGRFSGRQFSNSRSEMNVSTLELGDSALYLCASSSLRGEQYFGPGTRLTVT.

V usage is TRBV19 and J usage is TRBJ2-1; TCRdb's assignment of TRBD1 cannot be checked, as there is no DNA. CDR1 LNHDA and CDR2 SQIVND come from the germline V gene (reference sequence). CDR3 length equals 15 residues. CDR3 amino acids: CASSQGQGGNNEQFF. Complete variable domain (other parts from reference TRBV19 and TRBJ2-1): DGGITQSPKYLFRKEGQNVTLSCEQNLNHDAMYWYRQDPGQGLRLIYYSQIVNDFQKGDIAEGYSVSREKKESFPLTVTSAQKNPTAFYLCASSQGQGGNNEQFFGPGTRLTVL.

The chain links TRBV6-5 to TRBJ1-6. The CDR3 contains 18 residues. Germline assignment: CDR1 MNHEY and CDR2 SVGAGI. The CDR3 spells CASSYSRSGSSYNSPLHF.

The rearrangement uses TRBV20-1 and TRBJ1-6; checking the TCRdb D call of TRBD1 is not possible without DNA. The CDR3 consists of 18 residues. In germline, CDR1 is DFQATT, CDR2 SNEGSKA (reference sequence). CDR3: CSAREVDGPGSDNSPLHF.

This rearrangement joins TRBV12-3 or TRBV12-4 to TRBJ2-4; TCRdb reports TRBD1, a call that lacks DNA to check it against. The CDR3 extends over 19 amino acids. CDR3 region: CASSPVPGLGDQAKNIQYF.

The rearrangement joins TRBV7-8 to TRBJ2-2; TCRdb selects TRBD1, and the lack of DNA leaves this call unchecked. Germline CDR1 SGHVS, CDR2 FQNEAQ. This CDR3 has 15 residues. Here the CDR3 reads CASSQEAVGTGELFF.

The J gene is TRBJ2-7, the V gene TRBV4-2; TCRdb calls TRBD2, which cannot be checked without DNA. The germline gives CDR1 LGHNA, CDR2 YNFKEQ. The CDR3 is 21 residues long. The chain's CDR3 is CASSQVSLPRLARLKQYEQYF.

This rearrangement joins TRBV27 to TRBJ2-4; TCRdb selects TRBD1, and the lack of DNA leaves this call unchecked. The CDR3 extends over 14 amino acids. Germline V gene sequence: CDR1 MNHEY, CDR2 SMNVEV (reference sequence). CDR3 loop: CASSLDGNKNIQYF.

V gene TRBV7-8 combines with J gene TRBJ1-1; TCRdb designates TRBD1, a call that cannot be tested without DNA. CDR3 length: 15 residues. Germline lookup yields CDR1 SGHVS and CDR2 FQNEAQ. The CDR3 region is CASSPRAGGYTEAFF.